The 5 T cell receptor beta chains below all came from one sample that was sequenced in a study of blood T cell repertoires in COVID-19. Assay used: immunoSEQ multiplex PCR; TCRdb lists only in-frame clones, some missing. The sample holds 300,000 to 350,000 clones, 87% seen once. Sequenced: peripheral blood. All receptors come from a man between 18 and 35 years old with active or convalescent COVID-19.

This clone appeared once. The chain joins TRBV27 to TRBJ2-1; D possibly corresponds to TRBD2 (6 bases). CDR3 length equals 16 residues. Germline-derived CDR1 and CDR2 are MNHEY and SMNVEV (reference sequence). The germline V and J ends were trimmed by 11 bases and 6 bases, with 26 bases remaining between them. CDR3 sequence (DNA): TGTGCCTCCGTCCCCCTCTTCGGGAGCCCGGTCAATGAGCAGTTCTTC. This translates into CASVPLFGSPVNEQFF.

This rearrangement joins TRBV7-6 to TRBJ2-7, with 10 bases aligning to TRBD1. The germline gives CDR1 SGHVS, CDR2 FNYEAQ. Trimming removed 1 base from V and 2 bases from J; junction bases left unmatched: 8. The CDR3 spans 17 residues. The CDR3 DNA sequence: TGTGCCAGCAGCTTAGTCGGCGGGACAGGGGTTGCCTACGAGCAGTACTTC. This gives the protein CASSLVGGTGVAYEQYF.

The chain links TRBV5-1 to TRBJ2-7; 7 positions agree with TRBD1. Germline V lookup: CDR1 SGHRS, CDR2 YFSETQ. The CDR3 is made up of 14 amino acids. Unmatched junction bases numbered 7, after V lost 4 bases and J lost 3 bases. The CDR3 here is CASSSTGVYYEQYF. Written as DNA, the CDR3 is TGCGCCAGCAGCAGCACAGGGGTTTACTACGAGCAGTACTTC.

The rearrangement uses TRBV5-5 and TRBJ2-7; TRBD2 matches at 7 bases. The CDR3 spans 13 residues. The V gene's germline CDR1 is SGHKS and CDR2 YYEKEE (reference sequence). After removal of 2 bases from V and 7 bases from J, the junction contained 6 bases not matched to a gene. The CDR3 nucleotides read TGTGCCAGCAGCTTCGGGACGGGGGGAGAGCAGTACTTC. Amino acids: CASSFGTGGEQYF.

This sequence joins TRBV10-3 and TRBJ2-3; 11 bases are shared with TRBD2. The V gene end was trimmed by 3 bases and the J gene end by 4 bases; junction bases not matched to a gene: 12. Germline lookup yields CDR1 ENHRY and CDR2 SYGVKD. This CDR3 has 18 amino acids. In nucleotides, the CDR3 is TGTGCCATCAGTGACAGGGCGAAAGAACTAGCGGGAGCAGATACGCAGTATTTT. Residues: CAISDRAKELAGADTQYF.